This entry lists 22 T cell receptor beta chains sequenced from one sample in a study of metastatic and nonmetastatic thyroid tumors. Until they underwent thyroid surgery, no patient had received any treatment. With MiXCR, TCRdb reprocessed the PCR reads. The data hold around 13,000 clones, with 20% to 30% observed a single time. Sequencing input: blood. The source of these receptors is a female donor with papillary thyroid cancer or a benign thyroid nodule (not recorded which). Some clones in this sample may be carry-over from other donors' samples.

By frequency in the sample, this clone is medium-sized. The CDR3 DNA is TGTGCCAGCAGCCTGGTCCCCGCGAACACCGGGGAGCTGTTTTTT. As protein: CASSLVPANTGELFF. This sequence joins TRBV12-3 or TRBV12-4 and TRBJ2-2, with D hard to call. V dropped 6 bases and J dropped 0 bases, with 11 bases sitting between them. The length of the CDR3 is 15 residues.

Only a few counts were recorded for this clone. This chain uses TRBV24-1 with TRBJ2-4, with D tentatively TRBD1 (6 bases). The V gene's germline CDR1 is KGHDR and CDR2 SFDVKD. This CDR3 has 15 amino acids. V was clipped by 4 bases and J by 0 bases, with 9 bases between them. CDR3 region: CATSDPQGAKNIQYF. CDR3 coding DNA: TGTGCCACCAGTGACCCACAGGGAGCCAAAAACATTCAGTACTTC.

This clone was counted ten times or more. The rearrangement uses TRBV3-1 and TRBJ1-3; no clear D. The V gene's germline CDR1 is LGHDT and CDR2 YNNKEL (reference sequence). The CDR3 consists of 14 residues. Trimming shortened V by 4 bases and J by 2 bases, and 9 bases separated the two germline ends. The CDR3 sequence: CASSPYEAGNTIYF. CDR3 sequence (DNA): TGTGCCAGCAGCCCCTATGAGGCTGGAAACACCATATATTTT.

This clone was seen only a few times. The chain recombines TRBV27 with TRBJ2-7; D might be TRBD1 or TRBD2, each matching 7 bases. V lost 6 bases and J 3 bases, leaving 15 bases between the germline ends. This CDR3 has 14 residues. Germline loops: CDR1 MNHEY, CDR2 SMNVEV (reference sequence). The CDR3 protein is CASRPRGGNYEQYF. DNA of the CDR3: TGTGCCAGCAGACCCAGGGGGGGGAACTACGAGCAGTACTTC.

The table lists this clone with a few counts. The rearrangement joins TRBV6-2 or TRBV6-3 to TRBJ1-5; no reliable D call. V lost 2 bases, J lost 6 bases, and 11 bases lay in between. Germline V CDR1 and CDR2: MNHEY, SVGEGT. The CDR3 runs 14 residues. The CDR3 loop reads CASSYVQIVQPQHF. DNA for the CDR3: TGTGCCAGCAGTTACGTTCAGATCGTTCAGCCCCAGCATTTT.

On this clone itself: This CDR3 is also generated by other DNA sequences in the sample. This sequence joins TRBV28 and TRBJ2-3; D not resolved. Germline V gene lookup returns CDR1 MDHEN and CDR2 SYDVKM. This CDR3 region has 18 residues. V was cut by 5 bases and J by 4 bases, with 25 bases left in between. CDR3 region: CASSIITRADTTADTQYF. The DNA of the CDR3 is TGTGCCAGCAGTATCATCACAAGGGCAGACACCACCGCAGATACGCAGTATTTT.

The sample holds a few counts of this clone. CDR3 in DNA: TGCAGTGCTAGCCGAGCGGGAGCCGCCTACAATGAGCAGTTCTTC. Translating it yields CSASRAGAAYNEQFF. This rearrangement joins TRBV20-1 to TRBJ2-1, with 8 bases identical to TRBD2. The V segment lost 3 bases and the J segment 2 bases; nucleotides outside the gene matches: 6. CDR1 DFQATT and CDR2 SNEGSKA come from the germline V gene (reference sequence). The CDR3 is 15 residues long.

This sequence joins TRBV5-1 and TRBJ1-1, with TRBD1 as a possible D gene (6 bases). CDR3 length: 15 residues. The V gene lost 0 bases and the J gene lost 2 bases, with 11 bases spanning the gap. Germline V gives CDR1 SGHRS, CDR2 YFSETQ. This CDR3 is CASSLVPGANTEAFF. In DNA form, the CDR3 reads TGCGCCAGCAGCTTGGTACCAGGGGCTAACACTGAAGCTTTCTTT. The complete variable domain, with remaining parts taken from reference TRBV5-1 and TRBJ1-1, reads KAGVTQTPRYLIKTRGQQVTLSCSPISGHRSVSWYQQTPGQGLQFLFEYFSETQRNKGNFPGRFSGRQFSNSRSEMNVSTLELGDSALYLCASSLVPGANTEAFFGQGTRLTVV.

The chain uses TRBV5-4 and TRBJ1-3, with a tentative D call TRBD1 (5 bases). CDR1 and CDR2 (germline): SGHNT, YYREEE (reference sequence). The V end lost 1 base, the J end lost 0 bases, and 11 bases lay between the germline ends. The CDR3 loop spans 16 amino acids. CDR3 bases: TGTGCCAGCAGCTTGAAAGGGGTGGACTCTGGAAACACCATATATTTT. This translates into CASSLKGVDSGNTIYF.

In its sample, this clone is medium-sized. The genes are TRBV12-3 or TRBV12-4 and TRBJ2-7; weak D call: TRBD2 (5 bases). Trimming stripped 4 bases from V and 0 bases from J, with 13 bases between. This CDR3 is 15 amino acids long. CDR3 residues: CASSSNSESSYEQYF. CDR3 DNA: TGTGCCAGCAGTTCCAATAGCGAGAGCTCCTACGAGCAGTACTTC.

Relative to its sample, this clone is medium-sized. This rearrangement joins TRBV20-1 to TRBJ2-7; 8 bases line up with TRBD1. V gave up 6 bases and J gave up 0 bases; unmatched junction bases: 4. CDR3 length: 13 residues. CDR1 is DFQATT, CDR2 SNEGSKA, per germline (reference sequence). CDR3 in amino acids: CSARQGPSYEQYF. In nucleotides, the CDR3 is TGCAGTGCGAGACAGGGGCCCTCCTACGAGCAGTACTTC.

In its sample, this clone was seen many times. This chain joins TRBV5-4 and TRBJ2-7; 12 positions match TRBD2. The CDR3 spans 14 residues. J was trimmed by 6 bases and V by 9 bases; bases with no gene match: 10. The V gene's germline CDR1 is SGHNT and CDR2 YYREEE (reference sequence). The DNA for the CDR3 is TGTGCCACGCAGGAGACTAGCGGGAGTGTCGAGCAGTACTTC. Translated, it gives CATQETSGSVEQYF.

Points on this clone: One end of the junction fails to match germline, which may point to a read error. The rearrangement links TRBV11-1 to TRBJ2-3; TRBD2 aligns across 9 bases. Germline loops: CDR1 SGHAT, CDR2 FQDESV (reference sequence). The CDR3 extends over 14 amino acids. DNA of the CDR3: TGTGCCAGCAGCTCTAGCGGGGTGGCAGATACGCAGTACTTT. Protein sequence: CASSSSGVADTQYF.

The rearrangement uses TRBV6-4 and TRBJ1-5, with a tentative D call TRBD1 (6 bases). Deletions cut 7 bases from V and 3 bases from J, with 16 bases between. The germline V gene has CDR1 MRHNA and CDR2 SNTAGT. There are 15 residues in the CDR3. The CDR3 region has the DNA TGTGCCAGCACCGCTATGACAGGCTTCAATCAGCCCCAGCATTTT. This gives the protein CASTAMTGFNQPQHF.

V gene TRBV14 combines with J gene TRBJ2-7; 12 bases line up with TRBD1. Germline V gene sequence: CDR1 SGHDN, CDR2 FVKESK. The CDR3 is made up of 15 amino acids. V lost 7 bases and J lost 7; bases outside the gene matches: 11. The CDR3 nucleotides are TGTGCCAGCACCACCGGGACAGGGGGCCGGGGAGAGCAGTACTTC. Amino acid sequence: CASTTGTGGRGEQYF. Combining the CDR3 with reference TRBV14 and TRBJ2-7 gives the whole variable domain EAGVTQFPSHSVIEKGQTVTLRCDPISGHDNLYWYRRVMGKEIKFLLHFVKESKQDESGMPNNRFLAERTGGTYSTLKVQPAELEDSGVYFCASTTGTGGRGEQYFGPGTRLTVT.

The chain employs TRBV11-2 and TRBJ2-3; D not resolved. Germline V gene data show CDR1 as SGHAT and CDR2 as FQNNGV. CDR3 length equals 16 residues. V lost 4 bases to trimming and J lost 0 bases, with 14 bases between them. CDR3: CASSSLGLTSTDTQYF. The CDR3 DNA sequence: TGTGCCAGCAGCTCCCTGGGTTTAACTAGCACAGATACGCAGTATTTT.

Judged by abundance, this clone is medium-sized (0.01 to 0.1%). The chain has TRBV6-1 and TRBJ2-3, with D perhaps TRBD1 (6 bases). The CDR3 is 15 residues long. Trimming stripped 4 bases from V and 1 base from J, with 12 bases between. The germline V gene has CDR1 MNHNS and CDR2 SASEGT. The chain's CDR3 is CASSGDRHRTDTQYF. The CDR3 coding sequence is TGTGCCAGCAGTGGCGACAGGCACCGCACAGATACGCAGTATTTT.

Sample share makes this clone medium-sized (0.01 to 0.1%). The DNA of the CDR3 is TGTGCCAGCAGGTGGACTAGAGGGAGCTCAGATACGCAGTATTTT. It encodes CASRWTRGSSDTQYF. The chain couples TRBV6-1 to TRBJ2-3, with TRBD2 matching over 7 bases. CDR1 is MNHNS and CDR2 is SASEGT in the germline V gene. This CDR3 comprises 15 residues. J was trimmed by 4 bases and V by 6 bases; bases with no gene match: 10.

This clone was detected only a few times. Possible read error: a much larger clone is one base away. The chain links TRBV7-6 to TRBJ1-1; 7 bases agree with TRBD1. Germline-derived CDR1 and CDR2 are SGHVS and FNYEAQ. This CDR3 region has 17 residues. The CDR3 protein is CASSSLDRERMNTEDFF. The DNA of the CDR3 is TGTGCCAGCAGCTCCCTCGACAGGGAGCGTATGAACACTGAAGATTTCTTT.

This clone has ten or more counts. The CDR3 is CATSSPQGIGTDTQYF. CDR3 nucleotide sequence: TGTGCCACCAGCAGCCCACAGGGTATCGGCACAGATACGCAGTATTTT. The chain couples TRBV15 to TRBJ2-3, with D perhaps TRBD1 (6 bases). V was shortened by 3 bases and J by 1 base, with 14 bases between the two germline ends. CDR3 length: 16 amino acids. Per germline, CDR1 LNHNV and CDR2 YYDKDF (reference sequence).

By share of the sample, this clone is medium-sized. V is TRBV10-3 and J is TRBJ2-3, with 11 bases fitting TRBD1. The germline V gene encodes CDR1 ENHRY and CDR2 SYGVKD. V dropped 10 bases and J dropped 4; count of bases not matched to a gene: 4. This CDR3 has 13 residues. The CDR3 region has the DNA TGTGCCACCCGGGACAGGGGGGCAGATACGCAGTATTTT. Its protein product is CATRDRGADTQYF.

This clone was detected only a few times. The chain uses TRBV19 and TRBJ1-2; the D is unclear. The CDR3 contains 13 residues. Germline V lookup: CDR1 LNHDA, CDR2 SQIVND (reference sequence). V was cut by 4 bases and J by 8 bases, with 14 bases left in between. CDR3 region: CASSSKETGGYTF. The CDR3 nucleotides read TGTGCCAGTAGTAGTAAGGAAACGGGAGGCTACACCTTC.